Reported below is one TCR beta chain. Antigen specificity is unknown. This sample is part of a study of post-analysis software for immune sequencing data. Study at large: Patients had relapsing-remitting, secondary progressive or progressive-relapsing multiple sclerosis; some lacked subtype.

Every TCR beta cDNA library bore unique molecular identifiers. Around 460,000 cDNA molecules came from around 0.96 to 9.9 million T cells. Each CDR3 protein is one row after TCRdb ran MiXCR on the PCR reads. Of about 810,000 distinct CDR3 sequences listed, around 53% are singletons. General study results and limits: Batch-matched samples strongly co-clustered by F measure. Controls significantly exceeded multiple sclerosis patients in normalized Chao1 diversity.

The sequence came from a girl aged 5 to 17 with multiple sclerosis. Sequencing was done on a sample of blood.

This CDR3 reads CASSERSLIGTANRNEQFF. The CDR3 DNA reads as TGTGCCAGCAGTGAAAGATCACTCATCGGGACAGCTAACAGGAATGAGCAGTTCTTC. The V and J genes are TRBV6-1 and TRBJ2-1, with 7 positions matching TRBD1. CDR3 length equals 19 residues. J was trimmed by 7 bases and V by 2 bases; bases with no gene match: 20. CDR1 is MNHNS, CDR2 SASEGT, per germline.